A selection of T cell receptor beta chains follows, all from one sample in a study of vaccination and CD4 T cells after COVID-19. TCRdb itself ran the PCR reads through MiXCR, one entry per CDR3 protein. The sample includes more than 9,000 distinct CDR3 sequences, approximately 34% seen only once; the top ten take 22%. No antigen has been identified for these receptors. The sample was CD4+ T cells from blood, cultured in vitro. All receptors derive from a human donor in good health. Each CDR3 is given without its conserved first and last residue. Each record gives: CDR3 length, V gene, J gene, CDR3 protein.

12	TRBV7-8	TRBJ2-7	ASSLGGSGYEQY
15	TRBV6-2/TRBV6-3	TRBJ2-7	ASSSSLRDRGSYEQY
9	TRBV19	TRBJ2-5	ASSIMETQY
12	TRBV29-1	TRBJ1-1	SARGAPAGTEAF
12	TRBV7-9	TRBJ1-6	ASSRTGGNSPLH
14	TRBV7-9	TRBJ2-2	ASSTLTGENTGELF
13	TRBV20-1	TRBJ2-3	SARDHSGPTDTQY
10	TRBV28	TRBJ1-5	ASRQGNQPQH
13	TRBV7-2	TRBJ1-5	ASSFARGLNQPQH
13	TRBV27	TRBJ2-1	ASRVWGGPYNEQF
11	TRBV27	TRBJ1-2	ASSRGVGYGYT